This T cell receptor beta chain derives from a study of cytomegalovirus exposure and HLA in healthy donors. Comments on this clone: The antigen is not known.

Regarding the study as a whole: According to a subsequent analysis, TCR clusters from the first cohort were inclined to appear together in the 90 to 150 validation repertoires.

Trimming removed 7 bases from V and 4 bases from J; junction bases left unmatched: 13. CDR3 length: 16 amino acids. Germline V lookup: CDR1 SGHDN, CDR2 FVKESK. Using immunoSEQ multiplex PCR, the repertoire was profiled, and TCRdb retains in-frame clones only, with some absent. The repertoire holds hundreds of thousands of clones, with around 87% as singletons. V gene TRBV14 combines with J gene TRBJ2-7, with 10 bases that match TRBD1. This receptor was obtained from a woman between 18 and 30 years old in good health and CMV-seropositive. Sequenced: PBMCs. The CDR3 loop is CASILPPRTGGYEQYF. The CDR3 nucleotides are TGTGCCAGCATACTTCCTCCCCGGACAGGGGGATACGAGCAGTACTTC. Full variable domain (missing parts from reference TRBV14 and TRBJ2-7): EAGVTQFPSHSVIEKGQTVTLRCDPISGHDNLYWYRRVMGKEIKFLLHFVKESKQDESGMPNNRFLAERTGGTYSTLKVQPAELEDSGVYFCASILPPRTGGYEQYFGPGTRLTVT.